This TCR beta chain is from a study of T cells of healthy individuals. The V gene lost 5 bases and the J gene lost 6 bases, with 13 bases spanning the gap. This CDR3 is 13 amino acids long. Germline V gene sequence: CDR1 MNHEY, CDR2 SMNVEV (reference sequence). MiXCR, applied by TCRdb to the 5' RACE reads, yields one record per CDR3 protein. The repertoire has tens of thousands of distinct CDR3 sequences, 4% to 5.5% of them found once; the top ten carry approximately 8.5%. This clonotype was counted ten times or more. This TCR came from a human donor in good health. The V gene is TRBV27, the J gene TRBJ1-2, with D maybe TRBD1 (5 bases). The CDR3 protein is CASSLLWGDGYTF. The CDR3 DNA reads TGTGCCAGCAGTCTTCTTTGGGGCGATGGCTACACCTTC.